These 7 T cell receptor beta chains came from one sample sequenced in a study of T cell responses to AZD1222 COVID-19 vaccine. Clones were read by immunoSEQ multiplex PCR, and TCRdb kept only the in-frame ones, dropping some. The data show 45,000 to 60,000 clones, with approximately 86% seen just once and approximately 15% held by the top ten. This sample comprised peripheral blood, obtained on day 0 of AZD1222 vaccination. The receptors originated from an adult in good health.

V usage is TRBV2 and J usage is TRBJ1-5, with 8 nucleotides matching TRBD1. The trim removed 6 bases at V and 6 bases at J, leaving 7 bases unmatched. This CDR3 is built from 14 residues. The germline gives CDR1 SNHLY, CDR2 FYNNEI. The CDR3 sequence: CASSSGTGGQPQHF. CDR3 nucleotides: TGTGCCAGCAGCTCCGGGACAGGAGGTCAGCCCCAGCATTTT.

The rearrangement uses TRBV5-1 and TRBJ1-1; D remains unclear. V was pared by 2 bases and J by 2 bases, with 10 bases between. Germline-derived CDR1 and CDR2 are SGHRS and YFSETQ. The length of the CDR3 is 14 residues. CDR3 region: CASSFGLSNTEAFF. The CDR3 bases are TGCGCCAGCAGCTTCGGTCTGTCCAACACTGAAGCTTTCTTT.

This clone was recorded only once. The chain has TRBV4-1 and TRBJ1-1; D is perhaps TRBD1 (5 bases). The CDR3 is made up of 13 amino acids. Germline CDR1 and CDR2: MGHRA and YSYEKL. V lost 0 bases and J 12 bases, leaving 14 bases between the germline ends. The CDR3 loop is CASSQDDGRQPFF. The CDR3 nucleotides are TGCGCCAGCAGCCAAGATGACGGAAGACAGCCTTTCTTT.

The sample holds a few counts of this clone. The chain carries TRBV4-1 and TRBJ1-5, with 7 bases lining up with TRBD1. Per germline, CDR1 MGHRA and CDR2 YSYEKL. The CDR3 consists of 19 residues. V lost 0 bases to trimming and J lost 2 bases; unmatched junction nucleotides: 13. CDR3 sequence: CASSQDSMTGIGGNQPQHF. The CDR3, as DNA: TGCGCCAGCAGCCAAGATTCGATGACAGGGATAGGGGGCAATCAGCCCCAGCATTTT.

This chain's CDR3 is CASSVGGWGLAGNTGELFF. For the CDR3, the DNA is TGTGCCAGCAGCGTAGGTGGTTGGGGACTAGCGGGTAACACCGGGGAGCTGTTTTTT. The chain is built from TRBV9 and TRBJ2-2; 12 positions agree with TRBD2. The CDR3 spans 19 residues. The germline CDR1 and CDR2 sequences are SGDLS and YYNGEE. The junction had 8 bases not matched to a gene; V was cut back by 0 bases and J by 2 bases.

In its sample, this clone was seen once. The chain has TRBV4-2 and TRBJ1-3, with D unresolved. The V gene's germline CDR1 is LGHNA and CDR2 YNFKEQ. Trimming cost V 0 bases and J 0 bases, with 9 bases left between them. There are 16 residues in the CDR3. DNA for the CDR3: TGTGCCAGCAGCCAAGATAGGGCTGGCTCTGGAAACACCATATATTTT. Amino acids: CASSQDRAGSGNTIYF.

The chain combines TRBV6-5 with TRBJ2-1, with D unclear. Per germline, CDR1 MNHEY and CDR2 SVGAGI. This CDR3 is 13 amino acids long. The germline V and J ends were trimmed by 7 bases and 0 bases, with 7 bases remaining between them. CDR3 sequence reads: CASTFSSYNEQFF. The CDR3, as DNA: TGTGCCAGCACTTTCAGCTCCTACAATGAGCAGTTCTTC.